One sample yielded the 11 T cell receptor beta chains listed below, sequenced in a study of cytomegalovirus exposure and HLA in healthy donors. The PCR contained 60 Vbeta and 13 Jbeta primers. The data were produced by immunoSEQ multiplex PCR, yet TCRdb's version contains in-frame clones alone and is incomplete. The sample gives 140,000 or so clones, around 75% of which show up once; roughly 4.7% is in the top ten. The sample consisted of PBMCs. The source of these receptors is a man in his 60s in good health and CMV-seronegative.

Only a few counts were recorded for this clone. The rearrangement uses TRBV16 and TRBJ1-1, with TRBD1 matching 7 bases. The J segment lost 6 bases and the V segment lost 3 bases, leaving 13 bases of the junction unmatched. This CDR3 has 16 residues. Germline-derived CDR1 and CDR2 are KGHSY and FQNENV. Written as DNA, the CDR3 is TGTGCCAGCAGCCATGGACAGGTGAGAACTTCTGCTGAAGCTTTCTTT. Translated, it gives CASSHGQVRTSAEAFF.

The chain carries TRBV11-2 and TRBJ2-3; D might be TRBD1 (6 bases). Trimming took 1 base from V and 6 from J, leaving 8 bases between them. The CDR3 is 13 residues long. Germline V lookup: CDR1 SGHAT, CDR2 FQNNGV. In nucleotides, the CDR3 is TGTGCCAGCAGCTTAGCCACAGGGGATACGCAGTATTTT. The encoded protein is CASSLATGDTQYF.

The genes are TRBV6-6 and TRBJ1-6; 10 bases are a match to TRBD1. Germline CDR1 MNHNY, CDR2 SVGAGI (reference sequence). J was trimmed by 9 bases and V by 4 bases; bases with no gene match: 9. CDR3 length: 16 amino acids. For the CDR3, the DNA is TGTGCCAGCAGTTCCCGACAGGGGGCGAGTAGTTCACCCCTCCACTTT. Translated, it gives CASSSRQGASSSPLHF.

This sequence joins TRBV27 and TRBJ2-1, with 9 bases fitting TRBD1. There are 17 residues in the CDR3. Germline V gene lookup returns CDR1 MNHEY and CDR2 SMNVEV (reference sequence). The ends lost 0 bases at V and 4 bases at J; junction bases unmatched: 7. In DNA, the CDR3 is TGTGCCAGCAGTTTATCCTACTTGGGACAGGGTTACAATGAGCAGTTCTTC. Encoded protein: CASSLSYLGQGYNEQFF.

The V call is TRBV6-5, the J call TRBJ2-7, with D perhaps matching TRBD2 (6 bases). V lost 2 bases and J lost 0, with 14 bases in between. This CDR3 contains 16 residues. Germline CDR1 MNHEY, CDR2 SVGAGI. The CDR3 loop reads CASSYASSAYSYEQYF. The CDR3, as DNA: TGTGCCAGCAGTTACGCCTCTAGCGCTTACTCCTACGAGCAGTACTTC.

CDR3 in amino acids: CASTPSGRTGELFF. CDR3 in DNA: TGTGCCAGTACCCCCAGCGGGAGAACCGGGGAGCTGTTTTTT. The gene calls are TRBV18 and TRBJ2-2; 8 nucleotides match TRBD2. CDR3 length equals 14 residues. Germline V gives CDR1 KGHSH, CDR2 LQKENI. V dropped 9 bases and J dropped 5; count of bases not matched to a gene: 8.

This clone has only one observation. The rearrangement uses TRBV15 and TRBJ2-5; D gene ambiguous. Germline values: CDR1 LNHNV, CDR2 YYDKDF (reference sequence). This CDR3 is 15 amino acids long. Trimming removed 0 bases at V and 5 bases at J, with 13 bases between. CDR3 amino acids: CATSRDDPAGETQYF. As DNA, the CDR3 is TGTGCCACCAGCAGAGACGACCCGGCCGGGGAGACCCAGTACTTC.

The chain's CDR3 is CASSLAAPGTGGSEKLFF. In nucleotides, the CDR3 is TGTGCCAGCAGCTTGGCCGCCCCGGGGACAGGGGGAAGTGAAAAACTGTTTTTT. This sequence joins TRBV5-5 and TRBJ1-4; 11 bases line up with TRBD1. Germline V lookup: CDR1 SGHKS, CDR2 YYEKEE (reference sequence). Unmatched junction bases numbered 11, after V lost 0 bases and J lost 7 bases. This CDR3 spans 18 amino acids.

The chain recombines TRBV30 with TRBJ1-2; D unresolved. Trimming removed 0 bases at V and 3 bases at J, with 11 bases between. The CDR3 runs 14 residues. The V gene's germline CDR1 is GTSNPN and CDR2 SVGIG (reference sequence). Written as DNA, the CDR3 is TGTGCCTGGAGTGTAGGTGTCCTAGACTATGGCTACACCTTC. Translation gives CAWSVGVLDYGYTF.

The CDR3 here is CASSLADDRGLYF. The DNA for the CDR3 is TGTGCCAGCAGCTTGGCCGATGACAGGGGGCTCTACTTC. This chain connects TRBV5-4 to TRBJ2-7; the match to TRBD1 covers 10 bases. The CDR3 sequence is 13 residues long. After removal of 0 bases from V and 13 bases from J, the junction contained 7 bases not matched to a gene. Germline values: CDR1 SGHNT, CDR2 YYREEE (reference sequence).

The table lists this clone with a count of one. The chain joins TRBV4-1 to TRBJ1-1; 12 bases agree with TRBD1. The ends lost 4 bases at V and 2 bases at J; junction bases unmatched: 5. The CDR3 spans 16 residues. The germline CDR1 and CDR2 sequences are MGHRA and YSYEKL. The CDR3: CASSLLGTGGNTEAFF. Written as DNA, the CDR3 is TGCGCCAGCAGCCTTCTCGGGACAGGGGGCAACACTGAAGCTTTCTTT.